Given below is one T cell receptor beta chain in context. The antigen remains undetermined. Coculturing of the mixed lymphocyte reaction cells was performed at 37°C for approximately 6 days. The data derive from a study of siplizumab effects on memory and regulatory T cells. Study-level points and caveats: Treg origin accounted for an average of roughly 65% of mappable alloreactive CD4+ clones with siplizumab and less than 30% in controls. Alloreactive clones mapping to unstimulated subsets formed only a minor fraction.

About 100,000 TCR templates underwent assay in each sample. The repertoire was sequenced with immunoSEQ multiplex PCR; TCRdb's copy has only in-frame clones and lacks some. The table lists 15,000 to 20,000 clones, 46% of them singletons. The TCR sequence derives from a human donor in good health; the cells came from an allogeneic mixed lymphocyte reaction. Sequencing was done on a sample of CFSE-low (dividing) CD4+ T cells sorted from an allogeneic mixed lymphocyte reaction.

The CDR3 DNA follows: TGCGCCAGCAGCCAGACTCCCGGGACTAGCGGGGGGGGACGCACAGATACGCAGTATTTT. Translation gives CASSQTPGTSGGGRTDTQYF. This chain connects TRBV4-1 to TRBJ2-3; 16 bases align to TRBD2. The CDR3 sequence is 20 residues long. Germline V gene sequence: CDR1 MGHRA, CDR2 YSYEKL. With V trimmed by 3 bases and J by 1 base, 10 bases remained unmatched.